Listed below are T cell receptor beta chains from one sample, sequenced in a study of T cells after yellow fever vaccination. MiXCR, run by TCRdb on the 5' RACE reads, gives a single entry per CDR3 protein. The repertoire has 200,000 to 300,000 distinct CDR3 sequences, about 3.7% of them found once; the top ten carry over 15%. This sample comprised PBMCs, obtained 15 days after the yellow fever booster vaccination. These receptors were obtained from a young man who received the YFV17D yellow fever vaccine. Both conserved end residues are part of each CDR3. D genes are given only for firm matches. Part of the rows lack a size; the others show once, few, many or a class for expanded clones.

v_gene: TRBV27; d_gene: -; j_gene: TRBJ2-6; abundance: few; CDR3nt: TGTGCCAGCAGTCCGTGGGGCTCTGGGGCCAACGTCCTGACTTTC; CDR3aa: CASSPWGSGANVLTF
v_gene: TRBV7-2; d_gene: TRBD1; j_gene: TRBJ2-7; abundance: many; CDR3nt: TGTGCCAGCAGCTTAGGGGGGACAGGAATGGCCTACGAGCAGTACTTC; CDR3aa: CASSLGGTGMAYEQYF
v_gene: TRBV12-3/TRBV12-4; d_gene: TRBD1; j_gene: TRBJ2-1; abundance: many; CDR3nt: TGTGCCAGCAGTTCGGACAGGTTCTTTGGGGATGAGCAGTTCTTC; CDR3aa: CASSSDRFFGDEQFF
v_gene: TRBV5-1; d_gene: TRBD1; j_gene: TRBJ1-4; abundance: many; CDR3nt: TGCGCCAGCAGCTTGACGGGACAGGGGTCATTGGTGGGTGAAAAACTGTTTTTT; CDR3aa: CASSLTGQGSLVGEKLFF
v_gene: TRBV7-6; d_gene: TRBD2; j_gene: TRBJ2-2; abundance: many; CDR3nt: TGTGCCAGCAGCAGCAGCGGGGGGGCGCAAACCGGGGAGCTGTTTTTT; CDR3aa: CASSSSGGAQTGELFF
v_gene: TRBV5-1; d_gene: TRBD1; j_gene: TRBJ1-1; abundance: many; CDR3nt: TGCGCCAGCAGCGGCACAGGGGGCGCGAACACTGAAGCTTTCTTT; CDR3aa: CASSGTGGANTEAFF
v_gene: TRBV7-9; d_gene: TRBD1; j_gene: TRBJ2-5; abundance: many; CDR3nt: TGTGCCAGCAGCCAAGTGGACAGGGAAGAGACCCAGTACTTC; CDR3aa: CASSQVDREETQYF
v_gene: TRBV5-6; d_gene: -; j_gene: TRBJ1-5; abundance: many; CDR3nt: TGTGCCAGCAGCAGGTGGGGCAATCAGCCCCAGCATTTT; CDR3aa: CASSRWGNQPQHF
v_gene: TRBV20-1; d_gene: TRBD1; j_gene: TRBJ2-4; abundance: many; CDR3nt: TGCAGTGCGTCGACGCCCCGGGACAGGTCCGACATTCAGTACTTC; CDR3aa: CSASTPRDRSDIQYF
v_gene: TRBV7-9; d_gene: TRBD2; j_gene: TRBJ2-6; abundance: many; CDR3nt: TGTGCCAGCAGCGTAGCGGGGATGAGCTCTGGGGCCAACGTCCTGACTTTC; CDR3aa: CASSVAGMSSGANVLTF
v_gene: TRBV6-6; d_gene: TRBD1; j_gene: TRBJ1-2; abundance: few; CDR3nt: TGTGCCAGCAGTGCCCAGGGGGACTATGGCTACACCTTC; CDR3aa: CASSAQGDYGYTF
v_gene: TRBV24-1; d_gene: TRBD2; j_gene: TRBJ2-3; abundance: many; CDR3nt: TGTGCCACCAGTGATTCTTCTAGCGGAACTAGCACAGATACGCAGTATTTT; CDR3aa: CATSDSSSGTSTDTQYF
v_gene: TRBV5-6; d_gene: TRBD1; j_gene: TRBJ1-6; abundance: many; CDR3nt: TGTGCCAGCAGCTTGGGCACAGGGGTTTCACCCCTCCACTTT; CDR3aa: CASSLGTGVSPLHF
v_gene: TRBV11-2; d_gene: TRBD1; j_gene: TRBJ2-7; abundance: many; CDR3nt: TGTGCCAGCAGCAATCCGGACAGGGGACTTTCCTACGAGCAGTACTTC; CDR3aa: CASSNPDRGLSYEQYF
v_gene: TRBV5-4; d_gene: TRBD1; j_gene: TRBJ1-1; abundance: many; CDR3nt: TGTGCCAGCAGCCGCGGACAGGGGGAGGACACTGAAGCTTTCTTT; CDR3aa: CASSRGQGEDTEAFF
v_gene: TRBV9; d_gene: -; j_gene: TRBJ1-2; abundance: few; CDR3nt: TGTGCCAGCAGCGTTGGGGCGCCGGCTTATGGCTACACCTTC; CDR3aa: CASSVGAPAYGYTF
v_gene: TRBV14; d_gene: -; j_gene: TRBJ2-3; abundance: many; CDR3nt: TGTGCCAGCAGCCAAGACGGGGGGCAGAACACAGATACGCAGTATTTT; CDR3aa: CASSQDGGQNTDTQYF
v_gene: TRBV6-1; d_gene: -; j_gene: TRBJ2-5; abundance: many; CDR3nt: TGTGCCAGCAGAGGGTCTTATGGGGGGCAAGAGACCCAGTACTTC; CDR3aa: CASRGSYGGQETQYF
v_gene: TRBV7-6; d_gene: -; j_gene: TRBJ2-7; abundance: many; CDR3nt: TGTGCCAGCAGCTTACCAGGGCCCCCCTACGAGCAGTACTTC; CDR3aa: CASSLPGPPYEQYF
v_gene: TRBV6-2/TRBV6-3; d_gene: -; j_gene: TRBJ1-2; abundance: -; CDR3nt: TGTGCCAGCAGTTACATCGGACCGTTCTATGGCTACACCTTC; CDR3aa: CASSYIGPFYGYTF
v_gene: TRBV19; d_gene: TRBD1; j_gene: TRBJ1-2; abundance: many; CDR3nt: TGTGCCAGTAGTCCATGGACAGGGGGCAATTATGGCTACACCTTC; CDR3aa: CASSPWTGGNYGYTF
v_gene: TRBV6-5; d_gene: -; j_gene: TRBJ1-1; abundance: many; CDR3nt: TGTGCCAGCAGGATCCCCGGTCAGGGTTGGACTGAAGCTTTCTTT; CDR3aa: CASRIPGQGWTEAFF
v_gene: TRBV19; d_gene: -; j_gene: TRBJ1-1; abundance: many; CDR3nt: TGTGCCAGTAGTATAGGTACAGCTAACACTGAAGCTTTCTTT; CDR3aa: CASSIGTANTEAFF
v_gene: TRBV5-1; d_gene: TRBD1; j_gene: TRBJ1-6; abundance: many; CDR3nt: TGCGCCAGCAGCTTGGGAGGGACAGATAATTCACCCCTCCACTTT; CDR3aa: CASSLGGTDNSPLHF
v_gene: TRBV6-1; d_gene: TRBD2; j_gene: TRBJ2-3; abundance: many; CDR3nt: TGTGCCAGCAGTGTGCGGGGGGCGGATGCAGATACGCAGTATTTT; CDR3aa: CASSVRGADADTQYF
v_gene: TRBV4-3; d_gene: TRBD2; j_gene: TRBJ2-3; abundance: many; CDR3nt: TGCGCCAGCAGCCAAGATTTAGCGGGGGGCGCAGATACGCAGTATTTT; CDR3aa: CASSQDLAGGADTQYF
v_gene: TRBV12-3/TRBV12-4; d_gene: -; j_gene: TRBJ1-2; abundance: many; CDR3nt: TGTGCCAGCTTCCCATCGTCGTCGTTTAACTATGGCTACACCTTC; CDR3aa: CASFPSSSFNYGYTF
v_gene: TRBV7-2; d_gene: -; j_gene: TRBJ2-1; abundance: many; CDR3nt: TGTGCCAGCAGCTCGAACAGGGGGGGCTACAATGAGCAGTTCTTC; CDR3aa: CASSSNRGGYNEQFF
v_gene: TRBV19; d_gene: TRBD1; j_gene: TRBJ2-1; abundance: many; CDR3nt: TGTGCCAGTAGTGATTCCACCGGGACAGGTCAGTTCTTC; CDR3aa: CASSDSTGTGQFF
v_gene: TRBV6-5; d_gene: TRBD1; j_gene: TRBJ1-2; abundance: many; CDR3nt: TGTGCCAGCAGTTACTCGTACCAGGGGGCGGGCTATGGCTACACCTTC; CDR3aa: CASSYSYQGAGYGYTF
v_gene: TRBV7-8; d_gene: TRBD2; j_gene: TRBJ2-2; abundance: many; CDR3nt: TGTGCCAGCAGCTCATCTCCTCCGTGGCGGGGGTTCACCGGGGAGCTGTTTTTT; CDR3aa: CASSSSPPWRGFTGELFF
v_gene: TRBV3-1; d_gene: -; j_gene: TRBJ1-3; abundance: many; CDR3nt: TGTGCCAGCAGCCAAGATACTACATCGGGAAACACCATATATTTT; CDR3aa: CASSQDTTSGNTIYF
v_gene: TRBV6-5; d_gene: -; j_gene: TRBJ1-1; abundance: many; CDR3nt: TGTGCCAGCAGTTACAACTTCAGGGGCGATCATAACACTGAAGCTTTCTTT; CDR3aa: CASSYNFRGDHNTEAFF
v_gene: TRBV5-4; d_gene: -; j_gene: TRBJ1-5; abundance: many; CDR3nt: TGTGCCAGCAGCTTGGCGGGCACGAATCAGCCCCAGCATTTT; CDR3aa: CASSLAGTNQPQHF
v_gene: TRBV14; d_gene: -; j_gene: TRBJ1-2; abundance: many; CDR3nt: TGTGCCAGCAGCCAAGTGACAGGCCCAGAAACCTTC; CDR3aa: CASSQVTGPETF
v_gene: TRBV11-2; d_gene: TRBD1; j_gene: TRBJ2-3; abundance: -; CDR3nt: TGTGCCAGCAGCACAGGGGTGGGCACAGATACGCAGTATTTT; CDR3aa: CASSTGVGTDTQYF
v_gene: TRBV18; d_gene: -; j_gene: TRBJ2-1; abundance: many; CDR3nt: TGTGCCAGCTCACGACCGGGGGCAGGGAAGGGCAATGAGCAGTTCTTC; CDR3aa: CASSRPGAGKGNEQFF